Following are 30 T cell receptor beta chains from one sample sequenced in a study of blood T cell repertoires in COVID-19. The data were produced by immunoSEQ multiplex PCR, yet TCRdb's version contains in-frame clones alone and is incomplete. There are about 230,000 clones in the sample; 80% to 90% occur only once, and over 0.95% lies in the top ten. Sequencing was done on a sample of peripheral blood. The origin of the receptors is a man between 40 and 49 years old with acute or convalescent COVID-19.

The chain carries TRBV6-2 or TRBV6-3 and TRBJ1-6; TRBD1 is a possible D gene (5 bases). CDR1 is MNHEY, CDR2 SVGEGT, per germline. The CDR3 loop spans 18 amino acids. The germline V and J ends were trimmed by 0 bases and 7 bases, with 19 bases remaining between them. CDR3 in DNA: TGTGCCAGCAGTTACTCGAAGGGGACTCTCGCTAAAAATTCACCCCTCCACTTT. Protein product: CASSYSKGTLAKNSPLHF.

J is TRBJ1-1 and V is TRBV4-3; no clear D. Per germline, CDR1 LGHNA and CDR2 YSLEER. The CDR3 contains 16 residues. Trimming left V 0 bases short and J 1 base short, with 12 bases between. CDR3: CASSQDPFTRNTEAFF. The CDR3 DNA sequence: TGCGCCAGCAGCCAAGATCCGTTTACCAGGAACACTGAAGCTTTCTTT.

The rearrangement uses TRBV4-1 and TRBJ2-2; D may be TRBD2 (5 bases). This CDR3 has 19 residues. Trimming removed 1 base at V and 0 bases at J, with 18 bases between. The germline V gene has CDR1 MGHRA and CDR2 YSYEKL. The CDR3 DNA reads as TGCGCCAGCAGCCAAGCCTCGGTCGGGGTAGCCACGAACACCGGGGAGCTGTTTTTT. Amino acids: CASSQASVGVATNTGELFF.

The chain has TRBV6-5 and TRBJ2-7, with TRBD2 matching over 8 bases. Germline V CDR1 and CDR2: MNHEY, SVGAGI. Germline trimming cut 7 bases from V and 3 bases from J; bases unmatched to any gene: 5. There are 13 residues in the CDR3. The CDR3: CASKSGTSYEQYF. In DNA, the CDR3 is TGTGCCAGCAAGAGCGGGACTAGCTACGAGCAGTACTTC.

This chain links TRBV30 with TRBJ1-4; tentative D call: TRBD1 (6 bases). This CDR3 comprises 15 residues. Trimming removed 0 bases from V and 1 base from J, with 9 bases in between. Germline CDR1 reads GTSNPN; CDR2 reads SVGIG (reference sequence). This chain's CDR3 is CAWSVQGGTNEKLFF. CDR3 nucleotide sequence: TGTGCCTGGAGTGTACAAGGGGGAACTAATGAAAAACTGTTTTTT.

This rearrangement joins TRBV24-1 to TRBJ1-2; a weak D match, TRBD1 (6 bases). CDR3 length: 13 amino acids. Per the germline V gene, CDR1 is KGHDR and CDR2 is SFDVKD. V was trimmed by 4 bases and J by 8 bases, leaving 13 bases between them. CDR3 residues: CATSESDSRGYTF. CDR3 DNA: TGTGCCACCAGTGAATCGGACAGCCGAGGCTACACCTTC.

The chain uses TRBV28 and TRBJ2-3; 7 bases align to TRBD1. CDR1 MDHEN and CDR2 SYDVKM come from the germline V gene. The CDR3 consists of 15 residues. V shed 4 bases, J shed 3 bases, and the junction held 7 bases outside the gene matches. The CDR3 region is CASSSGGPGTDTQYF. As DNA, the CDR3 is TGTGCCAGCAGTTCAGGGGGACCAGGTACAGATACGCAGTATTTT.

The chain couples TRBV19 to TRBJ2-7, with TRBD1 matching over 10 bases. The CDR3 is 16 residues long. The trim removed 4 bases at V and 3 bases at J, leaving 9 bases unmatched. The germline V gene has CDR1 LNHDA and CDR2 SQIVND (reference sequence). Here the CDR3 DNA reads TGTGCCAGTAGTACCTCCGGGACAGGGGTCGTCTACGAGCAGTACTTC. This translates into CASSTSGTGVVYEQYF.

The V and J genes are TRBV5-1 and TRBJ2-7; 8 bases line up with TRBD1. The V segment lost 1 base and the J segment 6 bases; nucleotides outside the gene matches: 6. In germline, CDR1 is SGHRS, CDR2 YFSETQ. The CDR3 length is 14 residues. This CDR3 is CASSLNGQGTEQYF. The CDR3 region has the DNA TGCGCCAGCAGCTTGAACGGACAGGGAACCGAGCAGTACTTC. Supplemented by reference TRBV5-1 and TRBJ2-7, the full variable domain reads KAGVTQTPRYLIKTRGQQVTLSCSPISGHRSVSWYQQTPGQGLQFLFEYFSETQRNKGNFPGRFSGRQFSNSRSEMNVSTLELGDSALYLCASSLNGQGTEQYFGPGTRLTVT.

V usage is TRBV6-5 and J usage is TRBJ1-2; the D gene is possibly TRBD1 (5 bases). CDR3 length: 12 amino acids. CDR1 is MNHEY and CDR2 is SVGAGI in the germline V gene. Trimming cost V 10 bases and J 8 bases, with 17 bases left between them. The CDR3 region has the DNA TGTGCCACCGACGGGTGGGGCGGCGGCTACACCTTC. Residues: CATDGWGGGYTF.

This clone was recorded a few times. This rearrangement joins TRBV6-6 to TRBJ2-7; unclear D gene. The germline V and J ends were trimmed by 8 bases and 0 bases, with 8 bases remaining between them. The CDR3 spans 12 residues. Germline V gives CDR1 MNHNY, CDR2 SVGAGI (reference sequence). The CDR3 bases are TGTGCCAGCGGTGCGCTCTCCTACGAGCAGTACTTC. It yields the protein CASGALSYEQYF.

The chain combines TRBV19 with TRBJ1-1; weak D call: TRBD1 (6 bases). The ends were cut back, 7 bases at V and 5 bases at J, with 14 bases in the middle. The CDR3 consists of 13 residues. Germline V gives CDR1 LNHDA, CDR2 SQIVND (reference sequence). The DNA of the CDR3 is TGTGCCAGTAAGGGGGGGGGAAGGACTGAAGCTTTCTTT. Translated, it gives CASKGGGRTEAFF.

The chain employs TRBV13 and TRBJ2-1; TRBD1 matches at 8 bases. The V gene's germline CDR1 is PRHDT and CDR2 FYEKMQ (reference sequence). The CDR3 is 15 residues long. V shed 4 bases and J 4 bases; nucleotides not matched to a gene: 6. CDR3 loop: CASSSGTGDYNEQFF. In DNA, the CDR3 is TGTGCCAGCAGCTCCGGGACAGGAGATTACAATGAGCAGTTCTTC.

Points on this clone: A read error may account for a junction end that differs from germline. The rearrangement links TRBV3-1 (or the pseudogene TRBV3-2) to TRBJ2-4, with 9 bases matching TRBD2. The germline gives CDR1 LGHDT, CDR2 YNNKEL (reference sequence). The CDR3 has 14 amino acids. CDR3 bases: TGTGCCAGCAGCCCAGAAGGCGGGGGGGCCTCCGTTAACTTC. Translation: CASSPEGGGASVNF.

The chain carries TRBV27 and TRBJ1-6; D is perhaps TRBD1 (6 bases). The CDR3 runs 15 residues. The V and J ends lost 1 base and 7 bases respectively, with 11 bases between them. Germline CDR1 and CDR2: MNHEY and SMNVEV (reference sequence). CDR3 loop: CASSLWAGENSPLHF. Written as DNA, the CDR3 is TGTGCCAGCAGTTTATGGGCAGGGGAGAATTCACCCCTCCACTTT.

The CDR3 nucleotides are TGTGCCAGCAGCCTCAAAAACCCCGCGGAATCTAATGAAAAACTGTTTTTT. Its translation: CASSLKNPAESNEKLFF. The chain has TRBV3-1 (or the pseudogene TRBV3-2) and TRBJ1-4, with D uncertain. The germline gives CDR1 LGHDT, CDR2 YNNKEL (reference sequence). The V end was cut by 4 bases, the J end by 3 bases, with 18 bases between. CDR3 size: 17 residues.

This clone was observed at least ten times. The J gene is TRBJ1-5, the V gene TRBV7-2; possible D gene TRBD1, 6 bases. The CDR3 covers 15 residues. The V end was cut by 1 base, the J end by 4 bases, with 11 bases between. CDR1 is SGHTA, CDR2 FQGNSA, per germline. CDR3 loop: CASSLEGQPNQPQHF. DNA for the CDR3: TGTGCCAGCAGCTTAGAAGGACAGCCGAATCAGCCCCAGCATTTT.

The gene calls are TRBV9 and TRBJ1-1; D call uncertain. Germline V gives CDR1 SGDLS, CDR2 YYNGEE. The ends were cut back, 0 bases at V and 1 base at J, with 10 bases in the middle. This CDR3 has 15 amino acids. The CDR3 bases are TGTGCCAGCAGCGTAGTCCACAGAACGAACACTGAAGCTTTCTTT. It specifies CASSVVHRTNTEAFF.

This sequence joins TRBV7-6 and TRBJ1-3, with TRBD1 identical over 10 bases. The CDR3 runs to 16 residues. The V and J ends lost 3 bases and 1 base, in that order; junction bases with no gene match: 3. Germline V gene data show CDR1 as SGHVS and CDR2 as FNYEAQ. The CDR3 DNA sequence: TGTGCCAGCAGCTTCAGGGACAGGGGATCTGGAAACACCATATATTTT. Its protein is CASSFRDRGSGNTIYF.

This chain uses TRBV30 with TRBJ1-2; D is possibly TRBD1 (5 bases). Germline CDR1 is GTSNPN and CDR2 is SVGIG (reference sequence). V lost 0 bases to trimming and J lost 2 bases, with 7 bases between them. The CDR3 runs to 13 residues. The CDR3 here is CAWSVQENYGYTF. For the CDR3, the DNA is TGTGCCTGGAGTGTACAGGAAAACTATGGCTACACCTTC. Filled out from reference TRBV30 and TRBJ1-2, the complete variable domain reads SQTIHQWPATLVQPVGSPLSLECTVEGTSNPNLYWYRQAAGRGLQLLFYSVGIGQISSEVPQNLSASRPQDRQFILSSKKLLLSDSGFYLCAWSVQENYGYTFGSGTRLTVV.

The V gene is TRBV10-3, the J gene TRBJ1-5; D gene unclear. The germline V and J ends were trimmed by 10 bases and 1 base, with 17 bases remaining between them. CDR1 is ENHRY, CDR2 SYGVKD, per germline. The CDR3 length is 15 residues. The CDR3 DNA follows: TGTGCCACCGCGGGCCCCTTGATGAGCAATCAGCCCCAGCATTTT. It codes for CATAGPLMSNQPQHF.

The rearrangement joins TRBV6-5 to TRBJ1-2, with 9 bases fitting TRBD1. The germline V gene has CDR1 MNHEY and CDR2 SVGAGI. This CDR3 is built from 15 residues. The junction had 12 bases not matched to a gene; V was cut back by 8 bases and J by 5 bases. CDR3 region: CASFPGEQGAYGYTF. CDR3 sequence (DNA): TGTGCCAGCTTTCCCGGGGAACAGGGGGCATATGGCTACACCTTC.

This chain joins TRBV6-5 and TRBJ1-5, with 8 bases identical to TRBD1. Germline values: CDR1 MNHEY, CDR2 SVGAGI. The CDR3 spans 14 residues. Trimming took 4 bases from V and 5 from J; bases not matched to a gene: 4. DNA for the CDR3: TGTGCCAGCAGTTCAGACAGGGGAGATCAGCCCCAGCATTTT. Its translation: CASSSDRGDQPQHF.

J is TRBJ2-1 and V is TRBV7-9; D ambiguous. The ends were cut back, 0 bases at V and 5 bases at J, with 14 bases in the middle. Germline lookup yields CDR1 SEHNR and CDR2 FQNEAQ (reference sequence). The CDR3 extends over 16 amino acids. The CDR3 DNA follows: TGTGCCAGCAGCTTAGCGCTTCCGAGGAGAAACAATGAGCAGTTCTTC. Its translation is CASSLALPRRNNEQFF.

Written as DNA, the CDR3 is TGTGCCAGCAGGAATAGACAGGGGCGGGGGTTATCCTACAATGAGCAGTTCTTC. It specifies CASRNRQGRGLSYNEQFF. J is TRBJ2-1 and V is TRBV7-2; a weak D match, TRBD1 (8 bases). Germline-derived CDR1 and CDR2 are SGHTA and FQGNSA. The V end was cut by 6 bases, the J end by 1 base, with 22 bases between. CDR3 size: 18 residues.

The chain combines TRBV5-1 with TRBJ2-3, with D possibly being TRBD1 (6 bases). The germline V gene encodes CDR1 SGHRS and CDR2 YFSETQ. This CDR3 comprises 14 residues. Between the trimmed V and J ends, which lost 4 bases and 0 bases, there was a span of 9 bases. CDR3 loop: CASSGGGSTDTQYF. The DNA for the CDR3 is TGCGCCAGCAGCGGGGGCGGGAGCACAGATACGCAGTATTTT.

This sequence joins TRBV30 and TRBJ2-5; possibly TRBD2 for D (6 bases). Germline V gene lookup returns CDR1 GTSNPN and CDR2 SVGIG (reference sequence). V lost 3 bases, J lost 2 bases, and 7 bases lay in between. CDR3 size: 12 residues. The CDR3 loop reads CAWSLAQETQYF. The CDR3 DNA sequence: TGTGCCTGGAGCCTAGCGCAAGAGACCCAGTACTTC. The whole variable domain, filled in from reference TRBV30 and TRBJ2-5, reads SQTIHQWPATLVQPVGSPLSLECTVEGTSNPNLYWYRQAAGRGLQLLFYSVGIGQISSEVPQNLSASRPQDRQFILSSKKLLLSDSGFYLCAWSLAQETQYFGPGTRLLVL.

This clone showed up just once. Other DNA sequences in the same sample also yield this CDR3. In DNA, the CDR3 is TGTGCCAGCAGCCTAACCGGGACAGAAGCTTTCTTT. Its protein is CASSLTGTEAFF. This rearrangement joins TRBV7-9 to TRBJ1-1, with D perhaps TRBD1 (6 bases). CDR3 length: 12 residues. Trimming pared 5 bases from V and 8 bases from J, leaving 12 bases between. Germline values: CDR1 SEHNR, CDR2 FQNEAQ (reference sequence).

This clone is a singleton in its sample. The gene calls are TRBV5-1 and TRBJ2-7, with D tentatively TRBD1 (6 bases). From germline, CDR1 is SGHRS and CDR2 YFSETQ. V shed 3 bases and J shed 5 bases, with 15 bases lying between them. CDR3 size: 14 residues. CDR3 sequence reads: CASSWTARVHEQYF. The CDR3 DNA reads TGCGCCAGCAGCTGGACAGCGAGAGTCCACGAGCAGTACTTC.

The V and J genes are TRBV7-2 and TRBJ2-5; a weak D match, TRBD1 (6 bases). Trimming shortened V by 6 bases and J by 5 bases, and 16 bases separated the two germline ends. CDR3 size: 14 residues. The V gene's germline CDR1 is SGHTA and CDR2 FQGNSA. The CDR3 DNA is TGTGCCAGCAGTCCCAACAGGGCCGCGGAGACCCAGTACTTC. It encodes CASSPNRAAETQYF.